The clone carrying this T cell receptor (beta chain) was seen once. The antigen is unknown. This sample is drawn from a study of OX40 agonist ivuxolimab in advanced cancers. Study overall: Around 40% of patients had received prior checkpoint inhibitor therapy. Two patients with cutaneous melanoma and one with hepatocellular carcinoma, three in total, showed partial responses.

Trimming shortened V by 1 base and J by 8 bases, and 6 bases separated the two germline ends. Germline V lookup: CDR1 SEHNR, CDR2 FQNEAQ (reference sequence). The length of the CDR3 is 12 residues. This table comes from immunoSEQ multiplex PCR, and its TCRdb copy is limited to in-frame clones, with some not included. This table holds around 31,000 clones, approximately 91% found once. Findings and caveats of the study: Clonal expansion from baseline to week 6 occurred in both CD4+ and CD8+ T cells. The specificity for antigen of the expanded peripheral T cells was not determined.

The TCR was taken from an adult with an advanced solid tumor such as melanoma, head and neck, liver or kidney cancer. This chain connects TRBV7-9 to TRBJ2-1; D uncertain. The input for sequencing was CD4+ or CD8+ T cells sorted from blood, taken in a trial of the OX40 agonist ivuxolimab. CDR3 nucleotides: TGTGCCAGCAGCTTAGGGGTGGATGAGCAGTTCTTC. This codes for CASSLGVDEQFF.